This TCR beta chain appears in the sequencing data of a study of cytomegalovirus exposure and HLA in healthy donors. Study as a whole: The roughly 700 first-cohort repertoires and the 95 to 150 validation repertoires shared the same platform, a later analysis reported.

Details on this clone: Its antigen is currently unknown.

Study results and caveats: CMV antigen specificity was confirmed in vitro for a few CMV-associated chains. Cytomegalovirus association was listed for about 150 TCR beta chains. Reportedly, diagnosis of cytomegalovirus status by the classifier showed high specificity and sensitivity.

CDR1 and CDR2 (germline): SGHRS, YFSETQ. The CDR3 has 16 amino acids. The ends were cut back, 1 base at V and 0 bases at J, with 11 bases in the middle. Using immunoSEQ multiplex PCR, the repertoire was profiled, and TCRdb retains in-frame clones only, with some absent. The table has approximately 270,000 clones, less than 90% seen once. V is TRBV5-1 and J is TRBJ2-1; a weak D match, TRBD2 (6 bases). Specimen: PBMCs. This clonotype originated in a man in his late teens or twenties in good health and CMV-seropositive. CDR3 residues: CASSLRDLPSYNEQFF. CDR3 in DNA: TGCGCCAGCAGCTTGCGGGACTTGCCCTCCTACAATGAGCAGTTCTTC.